The 27 T cell receptor beta chains below were found in one sample sequenced in a study of siplizumab effects on memory and regulatory T cells. Sequenced by immunoSEQ multiplex PCR; TCRdb stores in-frame clones only, minus some. The profile shows around 100,000 clones, more than 85% of them singletons. Sequenced input: CD4+ T cells sorted from blood. Receptor source: a human donor in good health.

CDR3 coding DNA: TGTGCCAGCAGCTTATTAGGGGGCGTCGATCAGCCCCAGCATTTT. This codes for CASSLLGGVDQPQHF. This sequence joins TRBV7-6 and TRBJ1-5, with 7 bases fitting TRBD1. CDR1 and CDR2 from the germline V gene are SGHVS and FNYEAQ. The CDR3 is 15 amino acids. After removal of 2 bases from V and 5 bases from J, the junction contained 6 bases not matched to a gene.

The chain uses TRBV9 and TRBJ2-3; D ambiguous. V was pared by 0 bases and J by 6 bases, with 8 bases between. The CDR3 consists of 13 residues. In germline, CDR1 is SGDLS, CDR2 YYNGEE. The CDR3 region has the DNA TGTGCCAGCAGCGTAGGCCCCAGCGATACGCAGTATTTT. Translation gives CASSVGPSDTQYF.

This clone was picked up a small number of times. CDR3: CASSEPTGPYGYTF. For the CDR3, the DNA is TGTGCCAGCAGCGAGCCGACAGGGCCATATGGCTACACCTTC. The chain joins TRBV2 to TRBJ1-2, with 7 nucleotides matching TRBD1. Per germline, CDR1 SNHLY and CDR2 FYNNEI. CDR3 length equals 14 residues. Germline trimming cut 6 bases from V and 5 bases from J; bases unmatched to any gene: 9. Together with reference TRBV2 and TRBJ1-2, the CDR3 gives the full variable domain: EPEVTQTPSHQVTQMGQEVILRCVPISNHLYFYWYRQILGQKVEFLVSFYNNEISEKSEIFDDQFSVERPDGSNFTLKIRSTKLEDSAMYFCASSEPTGPYGYTFGSGTRLTVV.

This chain connects TRBV15 to TRBJ2-7; possibly TRBD2 for D (5 bases). Looked up from germline, CDR1 is LNHNV and CDR2 is YYDKDF (reference sequence). V lost 1 base and J lost 3, with 10 bases in between. The CDR3 is 14 amino acids. This CDR3 reads CATSRAVSVYEQYF. The DNA of the CDR3 is TGTGCCACCAGCAGAGCGGTTAGCGTCTACGAGCAGTACTTC.

The chain joins TRBV9 to TRBJ1-1; D remains unclear. The CDR3 consists of 16 residues. CDR1 and CDR2 from the germline V gene are SGDLS and YYNGEE. Trimming left V 0 bases short and J 2 bases short, with 14 bases between. CDR3 protein: CASSVADRAANTEAFF. CDR3 sequence (DNA): TGTGCCAGCAGCGTAGCCGATCGGGCAGCAAACACTGAAGCTTTCTTT.

The chain is built from TRBV12-5 and TRBJ1-1, with D unresolved. CDR1 LGHNT and CDR2 FRNRAP come from the germline V gene. Trimming removed 2 bases at V and 1 base at J, with 5 bases between. The CDR3 runs 13 residues. CDR3 amino acids: CASGLKPNTEAFF. CDR3 in DNA: TGTGCTAGTGGTTTGAAACCGAACACTGAAGCTTTCTTT.

This sequence joins TRBV7-6 and TRBJ2-5; unclear D gene. V gave up 8 bases and J gave up 2 bases, with 6 bases separating them. Germline V lookup: CDR1 SGHVS, CDR2 FNYEAQ. CDR3 length equals 11 residues. The CDR3 is CASVKQETQYF. CDR3 sequence (DNA): TGTGCCAGCGTCAAGCAAGAGACCCAGTACTTC.

V is TRBV2 and J is TRBJ2-3; D gene uncertain. Trimming took 0 bases from V and 6 from J, leaving 13 bases between them. Germline lookup yields CDR1 SNHLY and CDR2 FYNNEI. The CDR3 is 15 amino acids. As DNA, the CDR3 is TGTGCCAGCAGTGAAGCGCTTGTGGCAACGGATACGCAGTATTTT. This encodes CASSEALVATDTQYF.

The CDR3 here is CAWGTGGMGNNEQFF. The CDR3 bases are TGTGCCTGGGGGACAGGGGGCATGGGAAACAATGAGCAGTTCTTC. This chain links TRBV30 with TRBJ2-1; 12 bases line up with TRBD1. The germline V gene encodes CDR1 GTSNPN and CDR2 SVGIG (reference sequence). With V trimmed by 5 bases and J by 5 bases, 7 bases remained unmatched. CDR3 size: 15 residues.

This clone has a single count. This rearrangement joins TRBV5-1 to TRBJ1-2, with D unresolved. This CDR3 contains 13 residues. Trimming cost V 0 bases and J 4 bases, with 7 bases left between them. From germline, CDR1 is SGHRS and CDR2 YFSETQ. CDR3 sequence: CASSLEGSYGYTF. The DNA of the CDR3 is TGCGCCAGCAGCTTGGAGGGTAGCTATGGCTACACCTTC.

The J gene is TRBJ2-2, the V gene TRBV9; D is ambiguous. CDR3 length: 12 amino acids. V lost 3 bases to trimming and J lost 2 bases, with 2 bases between them. CDR1 SGDLS and CDR2 YYNGEE come from the germline V gene. The CDR3 region has the DNA TGTGCCAGCAGCGCCAACACCGGGGAGCTGTTTTTT. Amino acid sequence: CASSANTGELFF.

The V call is TRBV4-1, the J call TRBJ1-5; 8 bases agree with TRBD1. CDR1 is MGHRA, CDR2 YSYEKL, per germline. The CDR3 is 19 residues long. The V segment lost 3 bases and the J segment 0 bases; nucleotides outside the gene matches: 13. The CDR3 bases are TGCGCCAGCAGCCATGACCCCGCCAACAGGGGGTATAGCAATCAGCCCCAGCATTTT. This codes for CASSHDPANRGYSNQPQHF.

The chain links TRBV5-6 to TRBJ1-2, with D maybe TRBD1 (5 bases). The V end was cut by 4 bases, the J end by 2 bases, with 9 bases between. The length of the CDR3 is 13 residues. From germline, CDR1 is SGHDT and CDR2 YYEEEE. For the CDR3, the DNA is TGTGCCAGCAGCCCCGGGACCAACTATGGCTACACCTTC. It specifies CASSPGTNYGYTF.

The chain carries TRBV5-4 and TRBJ2-5; D remains unclear. V was cut by 0 bases and J by 0 bases, with 15 bases left in between. CDR1 is SGHNT, CDR2 YYREEE, per germline (reference sequence). There are 17 residues in the CDR3. The CDR3 loop is CASSLVWGIRDQETQYF. CDR3 nucleotides: TGTGCCAGCAGCTTGGTATGGGGAATTCGCGACCAAGAGACCCAGTACTTC.

The chain joins TRBV5-8 to TRBJ2-3; no firm D call. Trimming took 4 bases from V and 0 from J, leaving 12 bases between them. Germline V gene data show CDR1 as SGHTS and CDR2 as YDEGEE. The CDR3 loop spans 15 amino acids. CDR3 DNA sequence: TGTGCCAGCAGCCATGGATCAGTGAGCACAGATACGCAGTATTTT. Its protein is CASSHGSVSTDTQYF.

The rearrangement joins TRBV18 to TRBJ1-1; D ambiguous. The CDR3 is made up of 15 amino acids. V was pared by 5 bases and J by 0 bases, with 13 bases between. Germline V CDR1 and CDR2: KGHSH, LQKENI. The chain's CDR3 is CASSSMGLMNTEAFF. CDR3 in DNA: TGTGCCAGCTCATCCATGGGTTTAATGAACACTGAAGCTTTCTTT.

The CDR3 spells CASSFGSRGLYEQYF. CDR3 nucleotides: TGTGCCAGCAGCTTCGGGAGCAGGGGGCTTTACGAGCAGTACTTC. This sequence joins TRBV11-2 and TRBJ2-7; 8 bases agree with TRBD1. This CDR3 contains 15 residues. V dropped 3 bases and J dropped 4; count of bases not matched to a gene: 8. Germline V gene sequence: CDR1 SGHAT, CDR2 FQNNGV.

CDR3 sequence: CASSLGVSNQPQHF. CDR3 DNA: TGTGCCAGCAGCTTAGGGGTTAGCAATCAGCCCCAGCATTTT. The chain joins TRBV7-2 to TRBJ1-5; D uncertain. Germline CDR1 and CDR2: SGHTA and FQGNSA. This CDR3 is 14 amino acids long. The V gene lost 1 base and the J gene lost 0 bases, with 4 bases spanning the gap.

J is TRBJ2-5 and V is TRBV10-3, with D perhaps matching TRBD2 (6 bases). Trimming left V 4 bases short and J 7 bases short, with 10 bases between. The germline V gene has CDR1 ENHRY and CDR2 SYGVKD. The CDR3 loop spans 12 amino acids. As DNA, the CDR3 is TGTGCCATCAGTGCAGAGCGGGTGACCCAGTACTTC. Its translation is CAISAERVTQYF.

The rearrangement joins TRBV6-5 to TRBJ2-3; D remains ambiguous. V lost 4 bases to trimming and J lost 7 bases, with 9 bases between them. This CDR3 has 12 residues. Per the germline V gene, CDR1 is MNHEY and CDR2 is SVGAGI. The CDR3 spells CASSSPRYTQYF. The CDR3 DNA reads TGTGCCAGCAGTTCACCTAGGTATACGCAGTATTTT.

This clone was recorded a few times. The gene calls are TRBV15 and TRBJ1-2; D is perhaps TRBD1 (5 bases). Germline lookup yields CDR1 LNHNV and CDR2 YYDKDF (reference sequence). Trimming took 5 bases from V and 2 from J, leaving 15 bases between them. CDR3 length: 15 amino acids. The CDR3 protein is CATSVSGTANYGYTF. In DNA form, the CDR3 reads TGTGCCACCAGCGTCTCCGGGACGGCCAACTATGGCTACACCTTC.

The rearrangement uses TRBV5-1 and TRBJ2-5; D is unresolved. V was pared by 1 base and J by 1 base, with 2 bases between. The germline CDR1 and CDR2 sequences are SGHRS and YFSETQ. The CDR3 loop spans 12 amino acids. CDR3 sequence: CASSLSQETQYF. The CDR3 DNA sequence: TGCGCCAGCAGCTTGTCCCAAGAGACCCAGTACTTC.

This rearrangement joins TRBV7-7 to TRBJ2-2, with 12 nucleotides matching TRBD2. The germline V gene has CDR1 SSHAT and CDR2 FNYEAQ (reference sequence). This CDR3 is built from 15 residues. J was trimmed by 5 bases and V by 5 bases; bases with no gene match: 3. The CDR3 nucleotides read TGTGCCAGCAGCCCTAGCGGGGGGGCTACCGGGGAGCTGTTTTTT. It codes for CASSPSGGATGELFF.

The rearrangement uses TRBV4-3 and TRBJ2-1; possibly TRBD2 for D (5 bases). Trimming cost V 0 bases and J 2 bases, with 11 bases left between them. The germline V gene has CDR1 LGHNA and CDR2 YSLEER. The CDR3 has 16 amino acids. CDR3 DNA: TGCGCCAGCAGCCAAGATCGGGCGGGTCCCTACAATGAGCAGTTCTTC. It is translated as CASSQDRAGPYNEQFF.

This clone was seen only a few times. The V and J genes are TRBV12-2 and TRBJ1-6; TRBD1, the table's D call, lacks a check against the DNA. TRBV12-2 is flagged as a pseudogene. The CDR3 length is 15 residues. CDR3 sequence: CASRAVDRKNSPLHF. The DNA for the CDR3 is TGTGCAAGTCGCGCTGTCGACAGGAAAAATTCACCCCTCCACTTT.

The chain joins TRBV7-2 to TRBJ2-5, with TRBD2 as a possible D gene (6 bases). Per the germline V gene, CDR1 is SGHTA and CDR2 is FQGNSA. This CDR3 has 16 amino acids. V dropped 4 bases and J dropped 7 bases, with 22 bases sitting between them. The CDR3 is CASSWVGGAAGGTQYF. DNA for the CDR3: TGTGCCAGCAGCTGGGTCGGCGGGGCCGCTGGTGGGACCCAGTACTTC.

V usage is TRBV7-6 and J usage is TRBJ2-1; no firm D call. The germline V gene has CDR1 SGHVS and CDR2 FNYEAQ. CDR3 size: 15 residues. Trimming stripped 0 bases from V and 6 bases from J, with 12 bases between. The CDR3 region has the DNA TGTGCCAGCAGCTTAGCTAGTACTTCCCCCAATGAGCAGTTCTTC. Protein product: CASSLASTSPNEQFF.